One and the same sample provided the 18 T cell receptor beta chains below, sequenced in a study of blood T cell repertoires in COVID-19. Assay used: immunoSEQ multiplex PCR; TCRdb lists only in-frame clones, some missing. This table has about 130,000 clones, about 80% appearing once. The material sequenced was peripheral blood. These receptors all stem from a human donor in a cohort sampled during active COVID-19.

The chain carries TRBV5-5 and TRBJ1-1; D is perhaps TRBD1 (5 bases). The CDR3 runs 14 residues. The V and J ends lost 0 bases and 3 bases respectively, with 9 bases between them. The V gene's germline CDR1 is SGHKS and CDR2 YYEKEE (reference sequence). In DNA form, the CDR3 reads TGTGCCAGCAGCTTGGTTCCGGGGGACACTGAAGCTTTCTTT. It yields the protein CASSLVPGDTEAFF.

This chain links TRBV5-1 with TRBJ2-7; TRBD2 matches at 11 bases. The CDR3 extends over 15 amino acids. The trim removed 3 bases at V and 2 bases at J, leaving 4 bases unmatched. Germline CDR1 and CDR2: SGHRS and YFSETQ. The CDR3 is CASSSTSGGPYEQYF. The CDR3 coding sequence is TGCGCCAGCAGCTCAACTAGCGGGGGACCCTACGAGCAGTACTTC.

The V gene is TRBV2, the J gene TRBJ2-7, with D uncertain. The V gene's germline CDR1 is SNHLY and CDR2 FYNNEI. The CDR3 is 16 amino acids. V was cut by 0 bases and J by 3 bases, with 15 bases left in between. The CDR3 DNA follows: TGTGCCAGCAGTGAAGCGGTCAGGTTGGGCAGCTACGAGCAGTACTTC. It codes for CASSEAVRLGSYEQYF. Using reference TRBV2 and TRBJ2-7 for the parts outside the CDR3, the full variable domain is EPEVTQTPSHQVTQMGQEVILRCVPISNHLYFYWYRQILGQKVEFLVSFYNNEISEKSEIFDDQFSVERPDGSNFTLKIRSTKLEDSAMYFCASSEAVRLGSYEQYFGPGTRLTVT.

The chain combines TRBV4-2 with TRBJ2-7; D possibly corresponds to TRBD2 (5 bases). V was pared by 1 base and J by 4 bases, with 20 bases between. Germline V lookup: CDR1 LGHNA, CDR2 YNFKEQ. The CDR3 spans 17 residues. The chain's CDR3 is CASSQATLREASYEQYF. The CDR3 DNA reads as TGTGCCAGCAGCCAAGCCACATTACGGGAAGCTTCATACGAGCAGTACTTC.

The chain is built from TRBV13 and TRBJ2-2; possibly TRBD2 for D (6 bases). V lost 2 bases and J 5 bases, leaving 12 bases between the germline ends. Germline loops: CDR1 PRHDT, CDR2 FYEKMQ (reference sequence). The CDR3 has 15 residues. CDR3 coding DNA: TGTGCCAGCAGCTTAAGAGGGGCGGGGACCGGGGAGCTGTTTTTT. Its protein product is CASSLRGAGTGELFF.

The chain uses TRBV18 and TRBJ1-1, with D unresolved. Trimming removed 4 bases at V and 1 base at J, with 16 bases between. The germline CDR1 and CDR2 sequences are KGHSH and LQKENI. CDR3 length equals 16 residues. As DNA, the CDR3 is TGTGCCAGCTCACTAATCGGACTTACGGGGAACACTGAAGCTTTCTTT. Amino acids: CASSLIGLTGNTEAFF.

The chain carries TRBV3-1 (or the pseudogene TRBV3-2) and TRBJ2-3; 10 bases align to TRBD2. CDR1 is LGHDT, CDR2 YNNKEL, per germline (reference sequence). This CDR3 comprises 17 residues. After removal of 3 bases from V and 2 bases from J, the junction contained 8 bases not matched to a gene. DNA for the CDR3: TGTGCCAGCAGCCATCTACTAGCGGGGTACACCACAGATACGCAGTATTTT. It encodes CASSHLLAGYTTDTQYF.

The chain has TRBV27 and TRBJ2-3; 10 bases fit TRBD1. Germline V gene lookup returns CDR1 MNHEY and CDR2 SMNVEV (reference sequence). This CDR3 spans 14 amino acids. Germline trimming cut 6 bases from V and 6 bases from J; bases unmatched to any gene: 6. The CDR3, as DNA: TGTGCCAGCAGCGACAGGGGGCCCGTCGATACGCAGTATTTT. This encodes CASSDRGPVDTQYF.

This clone was counted only a few times. This chain uses TRBV11-2 with TRBJ2-3, with 15 bases that match TRBD2. Losses at the gene ends were 2 bases for V and 4 bases for J; bases not matched to a gene: 7. This CDR3 contains 18 residues. Germline V gives CDR1 SGHAT, CDR2 FQNNGV. DNA of the CDR3: TGTGCCAGCAGCTTACGGACTAGCGGGGGGGCCGGTGCAGATACGCAGTATTTT. It yields the protein CASSLRTSGGAGADTQYF.

This chain joins TRBV6-2 or TRBV6-3 and TRBJ2-7, with D unclear. Looked up from germline, CDR1 is MNHEY and CDR2 is SVGEGT. V was clipped by 2 bases and J by 2 bases, with 19 bases between them. The CDR3 contains 17 residues. CDR3 nucleotide sequence: TGTGCCAGCAGTTACCCCCTGCCAGGCTCAGGAACCTACGAGCAGTACTTC. It specifies CASSYPLPGSGTYEQYF.

The V call is TRBV24-1, the J call TRBJ2-2; 7 bases agree with TRBD2. V lost 5 bases and J lost 4; bases outside the gene matches: 6. This CDR3 has 15 amino acids. Germline V gene sequence: CDR1 KGHDR, CDR2 SFDVKD. The CDR3 here is CATSGYTGGTGELFF. CDR3 nucleotide sequence: TGTGCCACCAGTGGGTATACGGGGGGCACCGGGGAGCTGTTTTTT.

This clone was seen only a few times. The V gene is TRBV6-1, the J gene TRBJ2-1, with 9 bases that match TRBD2. The trim removed 0 bases at V and 2 bases at J, leaving 2 bases unmatched. The CDR3 sequence is 16 residues long. Germline V gene lookup returns CDR1 MNHNS and CDR2 SASEGT. Written as DNA, the CDR3 is TGTGCCAGCAGTGAAGCTAGCGGGGGCACCTACAATGAGCAGTTCTTC. Translating it yields CASSEASGGTYNEQFF.

This clone was counted only a few times. The rearrangement uses TRBV2 and TRBJ2-3, with D tentatively TRBD1 (6 bases). V shed 0 bases and J shed 2 bases, with 9 bases lying between them. Germline CDR1 reads SNHLY; CDR2 reads FYNNEI. This CDR3 has 15 residues. The CDR3 DNA follows: TGTGCCAGCAGTGAAGCAAGGGGGATCACAGATACGCAGTATTTT. It specifies CASSEARGITDTQYF.

The table lists this clone with a few counts. The V gene is TRBV4-2, the J gene TRBJ1-5, with D possibly TRBD1 on 5 matching bases. Germline values: CDR1 LGHNA, CDR2 YNFKEQ. CDR3 size: 15 residues. V dropped 4 bases and J dropped 1 base, with 11 bases sitting between them. The CDR3 DNA reads TGTGCCAGCAGCCCCAGGGAGGGAAGCAATCAGCCCCAGCATTTT. This gives the protein CASSPREGSNQPQHF.

This chain links TRBV5-4 with TRBJ2-3, with 8 bases aligning to TRBD2. The CDR3 consists of 15 residues. Trimming at V came to 4 bases and at J to 4 bases, leaving 8 bases not matched to a gene. Germline V gene sequence: CDR1 SGHNT, CDR2 YYREEE (reference sequence). CDR3 protein: CASSKAGGEADTQYF. In DNA form, the CDR3 reads TGTGCCAGCAGCAAGGCGGGGGGAGAGGCAGATACGCAGTATTTT.

The chain recombines TRBV28 with TRBJ2-5; 7 bases agree with TRBD1. This CDR3 contains 15 residues. CDR1 and CDR2 (germline): MDHEN, SYDVKM. The V segment lost 6 bases and the J segment 5 bases; nucleotides outside the gene matches: 12. CDR3 DNA: TGTGCCAGCAGACTCGGACAGGAGCGATGGGAGACCCAGTACTTC. This gives the protein CASRLGQERWETQYF.

The chain recombines TRBV14 with TRBJ1-1; 7 bases fit TRBD1. Germline trimming cut 2 bases from V and 2 bases from J; bases unmatched to any gene: 11. Germline CDR1 reads SGHDN; CDR2 reads FVKESK. This CDR3 spans 17 amino acids. CDR3 bases: TGTGCCAGCAGCCAACGAAGGGCGACAGGGCTTAACACTGAAGCTTTCTTT. Its protein is CASSQRRATGLNTEAFF.

The chain carries TRBV7-9 and TRBJ2-7, with TRBD1 identical over 7 bases. The germline V gene has CDR1 SEHNR and CDR2 FQNEAQ (reference sequence). The V gene end was trimmed by 5 bases and the J gene end by 0 bases; junction bases not matched to a gene: 19. The CDR3 spans 19 residues. The CDR3 protein is CASSRHQGQYLLSSYEQYF. CDR3 in DNA: TGTGCCAGCAGCCGACACCAGGGACAGTATCTCCTAAGCTCCTACGAGCAGTACTTC.